This entry lists 32 T cell receptor beta chains sequenced from one sample in a study of CD8 T cells in Susac syndrome. With random hexamers, 0.5 to 1 ug RNA was reverse transcribed. One entry per CDR3 protein results from TCRdb running MiXCR on the immunoSEQ multiplex PCR reads. The top ten hold approximately 0.089% of the sample, which has approximately 130,000 distinct CDR3 sequences, roughly 94% seen once. The specimen was CD4+ T cells from PBMCs. The receptors originated from a human donor in good health.

This chain links TRBV5-1 with TRBJ2-5; D gene unclear. V shed 1 base and J shed 5 bases, with 9 bases lying between them. This CDR3 is 13 amino acids long. Per germline, CDR1 SGHRS and CDR2 YFSETQ. Written as DNA, the CDR3 is TGCGCCAGCAGCTTGAGTCCCCGGGAGACCCAGTACTTC. Amino acids: CASSLSPRETQYF.

This chain joins TRBV2 and TRBJ2-2; D not certain. The CDR3 has 14 residues. In germline, CDR1 is SNHLY, CDR2 FYNNEI. Trimming cost V 1 base and J 4 bases, with 7 bases left between them. The chain's CDR3 is CASSEVRVTGELFF. CDR3 nucleotide sequence: TGTGCCAGCAGTGAAGTAAGGGTCACCGGGGAGCTGTTTTTT.

The V call is TRBV7-9, the J call TRBJ2-5; 8 bases align to TRBD2. J gave up 7 bases and V 0 bases, and 10 bases lay outside the gene matches. There are 16 residues in the CDR3. The germline CDR1 and CDR2 sequences are SEHNR and FQNEAQ (reference sequence). The CDR3 is CASSLAVPAGDGTQYF. The DNA of the CDR3 is TGTGCCAGCAGCTTAGCGGTACCAGCGGGAGATGGGACCCAGTACTTC. Variable domain in full (rest from reference TRBV7-9 and TRBJ2-5): DTGVSQNPRHKITKRGQNVTFRCDPISEHNRLYWYRQTLGQGPEFLTYFQNEAQLEKSRLLSDRFSAERPKGSFSTLEIQRTEQGDSAMYLCASSLAVPAGDGTQYFGPGTRLLVL.

The V gene is TRBV28, the J gene TRBJ2-4; 7 bases align to TRBD2. The length of the CDR3 is 16 residues. Germline CDR1 MDHEN, CDR2 SYDVKM. J gave up 6 bases and V 4 bases, and 12 bases lay outside the gene matches. The DNA of the CDR3 is TGTGCCAGCAGTTATGTACTCGGACTAGACGTAAACATTCAGTACTTC. Translating gives CASSYVLGLDVNIQYF.

This sequence joins TRBV27 and TRBJ2-5, with unresolved D. Looked up from germline, CDR1 is MNHEY and CDR2 is SMNVEV (reference sequence). V lost 3 bases to trimming and J lost 1 base, with 6 bases between them. The length of the CDR3 is 13 residues. The CDR3 loop is CASSFSFQETQYF. The CDR3, as DNA: TGTGCCAGCAGTTTCAGTTTCCAAGAGACCCAGTACTTC.

The chain links TRBV20-1 to TRBJ1-1, with 7 bases that match TRBD1. Trimming removed 4 bases from V and 5 bases from J; junction bases left unmatched: 13. The CDR3 loop spans 15 amino acids. Germline values: CDR1 DFQATT, CDR2 SNEGSKA (reference sequence). CDR3 protein: CSATGGQVVWTEAFF. The CDR3 bases are TGCAGTGCTACTGGAGGACAGGTAGTTTGGACTGAAGCTTTCTTT.

The rearrangement links TRBV29-1 to TRBJ1-5, with TRBD1 matching 10 bases. The V segment lost 5 bases and the J segment 7 bases; nucleotides outside the gene matches: 8. The germline gives CDR1 SQVTM, CDR2 ANQGSEA. The CDR3 has 14 residues. CDR3 protein: CSVSDGQGGQPQHF. The CDR3, as DNA: TGCAGCGTTTCTGATGGACAGGGGGGGCAGCCCCAGCATTTT.

The chain joins TRBV7-2 to TRBJ2-2, with 9 bases fitting TRBD2. J was trimmed by 7 bases and V by 2 bases; bases with no gene match: 11. Germline V CDR1 and CDR2: SGHTA, FQGNSA. The CDR3 contains 17 residues. CDR3 in amino acids: CASSLINLAGRRGELFF. In DNA form, the CDR3 reads TGTGCCAGCAGCTTAATAAATCTAGCGGGACGACGCGGGGAGCTGTTTTTT.

This clonotype was recorded once. J is TRBJ2-7 and V is TRBV6-1, with 7 bases identical to TRBD2. Germline CDR1 is MNHNS and CDR2 is SASEGT. The CDR3 extends over 17 amino acids. V lost 7 bases to trimming and J lost 0 bases; unmatched junction nucleotides: 15. The chain's CDR3 is CASTTIGGGSFSYEQYF. CDR3 coding DNA: TGTGCCAGCACTACCATCGGAGGCGGGAGTTTCTCCTACGAGCAGTACTTC.

This clonotype has just one count. This sequence joins TRBV6-1 and TRBJ2-7, with 14 positions matching TRBD2. The length of the CDR3 is 14 residues. CDR1 MNHNS and CDR2 SASEGT come from the germline V gene. Germline trimming cut 5 bases from V and 9 bases from J; bases unmatched to any gene: 6. CDR3 nucleotides: TGTGCCAGCAGTCCCGGGACTAGCGGGAGCGCGCAGTACTTC. It translates to CASSPGTSGSAQYF.

This chain links TRBV10-3 with TRBJ1-2; 7 bases line up with TRBD1. The germline V gene encodes CDR1 ENHRY and CDR2 SYGVKD. The CDR3 sequence is 15 residues long. Trimming took 3 bases from V and 4 from J; bases not matched to a gene: 8. The CDR3 DNA reads as TGTGCCATCAGTGAAGACAGGGCCAGAGGCTATGGCTACACCTTC. Its protein is CAISEDRARGYGYTF.

The chain links TRBV5-6 to TRBJ1-1, with unresolved D. Deletions cut 4 bases from V and 0 bases from J, with 10 bases between. Germline CDR1 reads SGHDT; CDR2 reads YYEEEE. The CDR3 extends over 14 amino acids. In DNA, the CDR3 is TGTGCCAGCAGCATGCCCCTGGTGAACACTGAAGCTTTCTTT. Protein product: CASSMPLVNTEAFF.

The chain combines TRBV21-1 with TRBJ1-1; the table's D call of TRBD1 was not tested on the DNA. TRBV21-1 is termed a pseudogene. This CDR3 comprises 14 residues. CDR3 in DNA: TGTGCCAGCAGACTAGGGGCCCCGGGCACTGAAGCTTTCTTT. This sequence encodes CASRLGAPGTEAFF.

The V gene is TRBV19, the J gene TRBJ1-4, with D hard to call. The V and J ends lost 8 bases and 4 bases respectively, with 8 bases between them. The CDR3 has 12 amino acids. CDR1 is LNHDA, CDR2 SQIVND, per germline (reference sequence). Written as DNA, the CDR3 is TGTGCCAGTGCGGGGTTTAATGAAAAACTGTTTTTT. It specifies CASAGFNEKLFF.

V usage is TRBV18 and J usage is TRBJ1-5; D is uncertain. The CDR3 consists of 14 residues. With 4 bases removed from V and 2 bases from J, the gap between germline ends came to 9 bases. Germline loops: CDR1 KGHSH, CDR2 LQKENI. CDR3 sequence: CASSLSGGNQPQHF. CDR3 sequence (DNA): TGTGCCAGCTCACTTTCTGGGGGCAATCAGCCCCAGCATTTT. The full variable domain, completed using reference TRBV18 and TRBJ1-5, is NAGVMQNPRHLVRRRGQEARLRCSPMKGHSHVYWYRQLPEEGLKFMVYLQKENIIDESGMPKERFSAEFPKEGPSILRIQQVVRGDSAAYFCASSLSGGNQPQHFGDGTRLSIL.

V is TRBV6-5 and J is TRBJ1-6; D is unresolved. V lost 4 bases and J lost 6, with 16 bases in between. The germline V gene has CDR1 MNHEY and CDR2 SVGAGI. There are 16 residues in the CDR3. The CDR3 nucleotides are TGTGCCAGCAGTTCCCTGACGGGTAGGATTAATTCACCCCTCCACTTT. Translation: CASSSLTGRINSPLHF.

The chain recombines TRBV15 with TRBJ1-5; D unclear. The CDR3 length is 14 residues. CDR1 and CDR2 from the germline V gene are LNHNV and YYDKDF (reference sequence). V was trimmed by 0 bases and J by 0 bases, leaving 3 bases between them. The CDR3: CATSREDSNQPQHF. The CDR3 nucleotides are TGTGCCACCAGCAGAGAGGATAGCAATCAGCCCCAGCATTTT.

V and J are TRBV20-1 and TRBJ1-2; D uncertain. With 3 bases removed from V and 6 bases from J, the gap between germline ends came to 11 bases. The CDR3 is 12 residues long. Germline lookup yields CDR1 DFQATT and CDR2 SNEGSKA (reference sequence). CDR3: CSASTGSDGYTF. CDR3 DNA: TGCAGTGCTAGTACGGGGTCCGATGGCTACACCTTC.

The CDR3 loop reads CASSSPDVSYEQYF. The CDR3, as DNA: TGTGCCAGCAGTTCCCCGGACGTATCCTACGAGCAGTACTTC. The V call is TRBV2, the J call TRBJ2-7; D uncertain. Germline V gives CDR1 SNHLY, CDR2 FYNNEI. The CDR3 has 14 residues. The germline V and J ends were trimmed by 5 bases and 1 base, with 12 bases remaining between them.

The V gene is TRBV19, the J gene TRBJ2-7; D assignment may be TRBD1 or TRBD2 (6 bases each). CDR3 length equals 14 residues. Trimming cost V 2 bases and J 1 base, with 9 bases left between them. Looked up from germline, CDR1 is LNHDA and CDR2 is SQIVND (reference sequence). The CDR3 reads CASSIRRGSYEQYF. CDR3 DNA sequence: TGTGCCAGTAGTATACGGAGGGGGTCCTACGAGCAGTACTTC.

The chain uses TRBV3-1 and TRBJ1-1, with a weak D call TRBD1 (6 bases). The CDR3 is made up of 13 amino acids. The ends were cut back, 6 bases at V and 0 bases at J, with 8 bases in the middle. Germline CDR1 reads LGHDT; CDR2 reads YNNKEL (reference sequence). The DNA of the CDR3 is TGTGCCAGCAGACAGGGCCTGAACACTGAAGCTTTCTTT. Its translation: CASRQGLNTEAFF. The full variable domain, completed using reference TRBV3-1 and TRBJ1-1, is DTAVSQTPKYLVTQMGNDKSIKCEQNLGHDTMYWYKQDSKKFLKIMFSYNNKELIINETVPNRFSPKSPDKAHLNLHINSLELGDSAVYFCASRQGLNTEAFFGQGTRLTVV.

V and J are TRBV5-1 and TRBJ2-1, with D possibly being TRBD1 (5 bases). Trimming took 3 bases from V and 6 from J, leaving 7 bases between them. Germline V gives CDR1 SGHRS, CDR2 YFSETQ. This CDR3 spans 12 amino acids. The CDR3 spells CASSWGLNEQFF. The CDR3 nucleotides read TGCGCCAGCAGCTGGGGCCTCAATGAGCAGTTCTTC.

The V and J genes are TRBV7-9 and TRBJ1-1; D unclear. Trimming shortened V by 3 bases and J by 1 base, and 9 bases separated the two germline ends. This CDR3 is 14 amino acids long. Looked up from germline, CDR1 is SEHNR and CDR2 is FQNEAQ (reference sequence). CDR3 sequence reads: CASSLDDRNTEAFF. CDR3 DNA: TGTGCCAGCAGCTTGGATGACCGGAACACTGAAGCTTTCTTT.

This sequence joins TRBV30 and TRBJ1-5; D possibly corresponds to TRBD1 (6 bases). Germline V lookup: CDR1 GTSNPN, CDR2 SVGIG (reference sequence). Trimming removed 4 bases from V and 2 bases from J, with 9 bases in between. This CDR3 region has 13 residues. DNA for the CDR3: TGTGCCTGGAACAGGGATGGCAATCAGCCCCAGCATTTT. It is translated as CAWNRDGNQPQHF. Full variable domain (missing parts from reference TRBV30 and TRBJ1-5): SQTIHQWPATLVQPVGSPLSLECTVEGTSNPNLYWYRQAAGRGLQLLFYSVGIGQISSEVPQNLSASRPQDRQFILSSKKLLLSDSGFYLCAWNRDGNQPQHFGDGTRLSIL.

The CDR3 here is CASSLRGHSQPQHF. CDR3 coding DNA: TGTGCCAGCAGTTTACGAGGCCACAGTCAGCCCCAGCATTTT. The rearrangement joins TRBV27 to TRBJ1-5; the D is unclear. In germline, CDR1 is MNHEY, CDR2 SMNVEV (reference sequence). Deletions cut 2 bases from V and 6 bases from J, with 11 bases between. This CDR3 is 14 amino acids long.

V and J are TRBV20-1 and TRBJ2-2; 11 bases align to TRBD2. With 1 base clipped from V and 3 bases from J, the junction kept 10 bases outside the gene matches. The CDR3 is 18 residues long. Germline V gene data show CDR1 as DFQATT and CDR2 as SNEGSKA (reference sequence). The CDR3 protein is CSARGPASGRTDTGELFF. CDR3 coding DNA: TGCAGTGCTAGAGGCCCCGCTAGCGGGAGGACGGACACCGGGGAGCTGTTTTTT.

The chain recombines TRBV23-1 with TRBJ2-7; D tentatively reads TRBD1 or TRBD2 (5 bases each). Being an ORF, TRBV23-1 has a function that is uncertain. Between the trimmed V and J ends, which lost 0 bases and 0 bases, there was a span of 12 bases. The CDR3 runs 16 residues. The CDR3 is CASSQSRGRHSYEQYF. The CDR3 nucleotides are TGCGCCAGCAGTCAATCGAGGGGACGCCACTCCTACGAGCAGTACTTC.

This clonotype was seen only once. The chain employs TRBV28 and TRBJ2-7, with 8 bases fitting TRBD1. CDR1 is MDHEN, CDR2 SYDVKM, per germline. This CDR3 has 12 amino acids. The J segment lost 6 bases and the V segment lost 11 bases, leaving 9 bases of the junction unmatched. The CDR3 loop is CAGQGSFGEQYF. CDR3 in DNA: TGTGCCGGACAGGGTTCTTTTGGCGAGCAGTACTTC.

This chain links TRBV13 with TRBJ2-2, with a tentative D call TRBD1 (5 bases). The CDR3 loop spans 15 amino acids. Trimming pared 0 bases from V and 6 bases from J, leaving 11 bases between. The germline CDR1 and CDR2 sequences are PRHDT and FYEKMQ (reference sequence). The CDR3 coding sequence is TGTGCCAGCAGCTTAGGAGGGGTGTTAGCCGGGGAGCTGTTTTTT. Its translation is CASSLGGVLAGELFF.

The J gene is TRBJ1-2, the V gene TRBV19; TRBD1 matches 12 bases. The trim removed 6 bases at V and 6 bases at J, leaving 11 bases unmatched. The CDR3 has 16 residues. CDR1 is LNHDA, CDR2 SQIVND, per germline (reference sequence). CDR3 DNA: TGTGCCAGTAGAGCCGAGGGACAGGGGGCATCGGATGGCTACACCTTC. Translated, it gives CASRAEGQGASDGYTF. The complete variable domain, with remaining parts taken from reference TRBV19 and TRBJ1-2, reads DGGITQSPKYLFRKEGQNVTLSCEQNLNHDAMYWYRQDPGQGLRLIYYSQIVNDFQKGDIAEGYSVSREKKESFPLTVTSAQKNPTAFYLCASRAEGQGASDGYTFGSGTRLTVV.

The rearrangement links TRBV7-9 to TRBJ1-6; D perhaps matches TRBD1 (5 bases). Germline-derived CDR1 and CDR2 are SEHNR and FQNEAQ (reference sequence). The length of the CDR3 is 15 residues. Trimming left V 2 bases short and J 7 bases short, with 12 bases between. The CDR3 loop reads CASSLTFGGNSPLHF. The CDR3 DNA reads TGTGCCAGCAGCTTAACGTTCGGGGGAAATTCACCCCTCCACTTT.

This clonotype was detected once. This sequence joins TRBV7-2 and TRBJ1-2; the D is unclear. Germline V CDR1 and CDR2: SGHTA, FQGNSA. Deletions cut 0 bases from V and 0 bases from J, with 5 bases between. The CDR3 runs to 14 residues. CDR3 DNA sequence: TGTGCCAGCAGCTTAGCTTCGCCTAACTATGGCTACACCTTC. Amino acids: CASSLASPNYGYTF.